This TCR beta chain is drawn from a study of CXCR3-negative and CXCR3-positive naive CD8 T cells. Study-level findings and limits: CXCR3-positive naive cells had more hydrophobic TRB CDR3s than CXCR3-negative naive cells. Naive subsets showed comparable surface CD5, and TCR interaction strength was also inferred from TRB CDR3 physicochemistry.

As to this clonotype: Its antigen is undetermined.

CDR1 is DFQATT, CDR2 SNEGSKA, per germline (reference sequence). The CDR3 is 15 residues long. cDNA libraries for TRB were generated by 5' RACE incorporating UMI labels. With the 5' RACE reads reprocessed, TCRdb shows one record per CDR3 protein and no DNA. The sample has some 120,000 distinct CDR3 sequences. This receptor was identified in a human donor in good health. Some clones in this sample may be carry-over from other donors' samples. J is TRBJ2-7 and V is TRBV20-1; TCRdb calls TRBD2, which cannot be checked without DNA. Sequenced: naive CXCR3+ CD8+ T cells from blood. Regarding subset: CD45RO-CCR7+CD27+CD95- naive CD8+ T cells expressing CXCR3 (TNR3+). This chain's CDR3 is CSARALAGGPTEQYF.